The rows below give T cell receptor beta chains drawn from one sample of a study of T cell repertoires in cytomegalovirus infection. TCRdb reprocessed the reads via MiXCR and lists one record per CDR3 protein. The data show 450,000 to 600,000 distinct CDR3 sequences, roughly a third seen once. The antigens these receptors bind are not known. The source material was cultured PBMCs, sampled from culture after CMV antigen stimulation. The receptor set was obtained from a human donor in good health (CMV status not recorded). Some clones in this sample may be carry-over from other donors' samples. Each CDR3 is given without its conserved first and last residue. The D gene is left open where the match is weak. Clone size is shown for a subset of rows, as once, few, many or a class of expanded clone.

size: .; V: TRBV7-9; D: .; J: TRBJ2-1; CDR3: ASSHLGTTEGNEQF
size: few; V: TRBV19; D: TRBD1; J: TRBJ1-3; CDR3: ASNLGTASGNTIY
size: many; V: TRBV7-2; D: TRBD1; J: TRBJ2-4; CDR3: ASSLEHKMTGARNIQY
size: many; V: TRBV7-6; D: TRBD1; J: TRBJ1-6; CDR3: ASSLGGQGTYSPLH
size: .; V: TRBV19; D: .; J: TRBJ1-1; CDR3: ASTTQMAGDTEAF
size: .; V: TRBV12-5; D: .; J: TRBJ1-2; CDR3: ASGLEGPYGYT
size: few; V: TRBV6-5; D: .; J: TRBJ1-1; CDR3: ASSSRSLAGTEAF
size: once; V: TRBV7-2; D: TRBD1; J: TRBJ2-5; CDR3: ASSPGTAPKETQY
size: few; V: TRBV10-3; D: .; J: TRBJ2-3; CDR3: AIRSDYSANTQY
size: many; V: TRBV7-6; D: TRBD1; J: TRBJ1-6; CDR3: ASSPQGAGNSPLH
size: .; V: TRBV5-1; D: TRBD1; J: TRBJ2-3; CDR3: ASSLRTGSTDTQY
size: .; V: TRBV7-8; D: TRBD2; J: TRBJ2-1; CDR3: ASSLGLAGRNEQF
size: .; V: TRBV7-6; D: .; J: TRBJ2-6; CDR3: ASSSAGVSGANVLT
size: few; V: TRBV20-1; D: TRBD2; J: TRBJ2-7; CDR3: SAEGTSGESSYEQY
size: .; V: TRBV7-2; D: .; J: TRBJ2-1; CDR3: ASSLGNDNEQF
size: .; V: TRBV7-8; D: TRBD2; J: TRBJ2-3; CDR3: ASSLASSPSGLRDTQY
size: few; V: TRBV3-1; D: .; J: TRBJ1-5; CDR3: ASSQASGSNQPQH
size: .; V: TRBV7-8; D: .; J: TRBJ2-3; CDR3: ASSGEARGRDTQY
size: .; V: TRBV30; D: TRBD2; J: TRBJ2-1; CDR3: AWSVKQGLAGGTYNEQF
size: many; V: TRBV7-2; D: .; J: TRBJ2-4; CDR3: ASSLGADEHIQY
size: .; V: TRBV11-1; D: TRBD1; J: TRBJ2-1; CDR3: ASSKNLRDRGNEQF
size: few; V: TRBV7-9; D: TRBD1; J: TRBJ2-7; CDR3: ASSFPGGSTSYEQY